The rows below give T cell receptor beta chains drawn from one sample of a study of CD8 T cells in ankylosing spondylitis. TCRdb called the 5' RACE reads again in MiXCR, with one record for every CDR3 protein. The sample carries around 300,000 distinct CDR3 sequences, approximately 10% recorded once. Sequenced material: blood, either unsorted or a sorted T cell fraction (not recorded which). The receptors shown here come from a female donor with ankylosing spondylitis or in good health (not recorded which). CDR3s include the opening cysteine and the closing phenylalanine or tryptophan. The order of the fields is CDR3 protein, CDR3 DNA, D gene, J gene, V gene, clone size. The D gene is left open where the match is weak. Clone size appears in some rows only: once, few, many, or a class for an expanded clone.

CASSSRTSVEQFF | TGCGCCAGCAGCTCGAGAACTAGCGTTGAGCAGTTCTTC | TRBD2 | TRBJ2-1 | TRBV5-1 | many
CASSFGTRETQYF | TGTGCCAGCAGCTTCGGGACCCGAGAGACCCAGTACTTC | NA | TRBJ2-5 | TRBV7-9 | NA
CASSSGGVNEKLFF | TGCGCCAGCAGCTCAGGGGGCGTCAATGAAAAACTGTTTTTT | TRBD1 | TRBJ1-4 | TRBV4-3 | NA
CAWYRGSWGFEQFF | TGTGCCTGGTACCGGGGTAGCTGGGGGTTTGAGCAGTTCTTC | NA | TRBJ2-1 | TRBV30 | many
CASSPGENSYNEQFF | TGCGCCAGCAGTCCGGGAGAGAACTCCTACAATGAGCAGTTCTTC | NA | TRBJ2-1 | TRBV5-1 | many
CASSLDSGLSGANVLTF | TGCGCCAGCAGCTTGGATAGTGGCCTCTCTGGGGCCAACGTCCTGACTTTC | NA | TRBJ2-6 | TRBV5-1 | many
CASSLEDSRGQETQYF | TGTGCCAGCAGCTTAGAAGACAGTCGGGGGCAAGAGACCCAGTACTTC | NA | TRBJ2-5 | TRBV7-6 | many
CASREGGRRYEQYF | TGTGCCAGCAGGGAGGGAGGACGCCGATACGAGCAGTACTTC | NA | TRBJ2-7 | TRBV28 | once
CASSLVGGAAEKLFF | TGTGCCAGCAGCTTAGTTGGGGGGGCGGCGGAAAAACTGTTTTTT | NA | TRBJ1-4 | TRBV7-2 | NA
CAISLASGSYEQYF | TGTGCCATCTCTTTGGCTAGCGGTTCCTACGAGCAGTACTTC | TRBD2 | TRBJ2-7 | TRBV10-3 | many
CASRPTIPSHTDTQYF | TGTGCCAGCAGGCCGACTATCCCTTCCCACACAGATACGCAGTATTTT | NA | TRBJ2-3 | TRBV12-3/TRBV12-4 | few
CASSLEDRTYEQYF | TGTGCCAGCAGCTTAGAGGACAGAACCTACGAGCAGTACTTC | NA | TRBJ2-7 | TRBV7-6 | NA
CASSPPGYEQFF | TGTGCCAGCTCACCACCAGGATATGAGCAGTTCTTC | NA | TRBJ2-1 | TRBV18 | few
CASSQGTGQWEQYF | TGCGCCAGCAGCCAAGGGACAGGGCAATGGGAGCAGTACTTC | TRBD1 | TRBJ2-7 | TRBV4-1 | few
CSAHLDRGSGMRETQYF | TGCAGTGCACATCTGGACAGGGGATCGGGGATGAGGGAGACCCAGTACTTC | TRBD1 | TRBJ2-5 | TRBV20-1 | NA
CASSFGGRPDTQYF | TGTGCCAGCAGTTTTGGGGGGAGGCCTGATACGCAGTATTTT | NA | TRBJ2-3 | TRBV27 | many
CASSGTGHTEAFF | TGTGCCAGCAGCGGGACAGGGCACACTGAAGCTTTCTTT | TRBD1 | TRBJ1-1 | TRBV25-1 | NA
CASSLVRGPYYGYTF | TGTGCCAGCAGTTTAGTCCGCGGCCCCTACTATGGCTACACCTTC | NA | TRBJ1-2 | TRBV12-3/TRBV12-4 | many
CASSPLDADSGNTIYF | TGTGCCAGCTCACCACTTGACGCCGACTCTGGAAACACCATATATTTT | NA | TRBJ1-3 | TRBV18 | NA
CASRISPRVGSYEQYF | TGTGCCAGCAGGATCTCGCCCCGGGTCGGGTCCTACGAGCAGTACTTC | NA | TRBJ2-7 | TRBV28 | few
CSARSWTSGGTSLTDTQYF | TGCAGTGCTAGATCCTGGACTAGCGGGGGGACTTCGCTCACAGATACGCAGTATTTT | TRBD2 | TRBJ2-3 | TRBV20-1 | NA
CASSVRDIEQETQYF | TGTGCCAGCAGCGTTCGGGACATTGAGCAAGAGACCCAGTACTTC | NA | TRBJ2-5 | TRBV5-5 | NA
CASRGRSVVDTQYF | TGTGCCAGCAGGGGACGGTCGGTTGTGGATACGCAGTATTTT | NA | TRBJ2-3 | TRBV5-6 | many
CSARKPGGGEKLFF | TGCAGTGCTAGAAAGCCGGGAGGGGGTGAAAAACTGTTTTTT | NA | TRBJ1-4 | TRBV20-1 | many
CASSSRTGNEKLFF | TGCGCCAGCAGCTCGCGGACAGGGAATGAAAAACTGTTTTTT | TRBD1 | TRBJ1-4 | TRBV5-1 | many
CATAQMRGGPDTQYF | TGTGCCACCGCCCAGATGCGGGGGGGCCCAGATACGCAGTATTTT | TRBD2 | TRBJ2-3 | TRBV24-1 | few
CSASRTGHSGNTIYF | TGCAGTGCTAGTAGGACAGGACACTCTGGAAACACCATATATTTT | TRBD1 | TRBJ1-3 | TRBV20-1 | many
CSATRITPGLLGRYNEQFF | TGCAGTGCTACACGCATAACACCGGGACTACTAGGGCGTTACAATGAGCAGTTCTTC | TRBD2 | TRBJ2-1 | TRBV20-1 | NA
CASMRLAGVNEQFF | TGCGCCAGCATGAGGCTAGCGGGGGTGAATGAGCAGTTCTTC | TRBD2 | TRBJ2-1 | TRBV5-1 | many
CRAGGYRYGYAF | TGCAGAGCCGGGGGGTACCGGTATGGCTACGCCTTC | NA | TRBJ1-2 | TRBV29-1 | NA
CATSKTGGALDEQYF | TGTGCCACCAGCAAGACAGGGGGCGCGTTGGACGAGCAGTACTTC | TRBD1 | TRBJ2-7 | TRBV15 | few
CAISTVDTEAFF | TGTGCCATCAGTACGGTTGACACTGAAGCTTTCTTT | NA | TRBJ1-1 | TRBV10-3 | NA
CASSRGDRVKNTEAFF | TGCGCCAGCAGCAGGGGGGACAGGGTGAAGAACACTGAAGCTTTCTTT | TRBD1 | TRBJ1-1 | TRBV5-1 | NA
CSARDPLTSISYNEQFF | TGCAGTGCTAGAGATCCGCTGACTAGTATCTCCTACAATGAGCAGTTCTTC | NA | TRBJ2-1 | TRBV20-1 | few
CSARPRDRVSAPETQYF | TGCAGTGCCCGACCCCGGGACAGGGTGTCGGCCCCTGAGACCCAGTACTTC | TRBD1 | TRBJ2-5 | TRBV20-1 | many
CSARRVGGNEQFF | TGCAGTGCCCGAAGGGTTGGGGGGAACGAGCAGTTCTTC | NA | TRBJ2-1 | TRBV20-1 | many
CASSLEQPGSYEQYF | TGTGCCAGCAGCTTGGAACAGCCCGGCAGCTACGAGCAGTACTTC | NA | TRBJ2-7 | TRBV5-6 | NA